Sequencing of this T cell receptor beta chain was carried out in a study of post-analysis software for immune sequencing data. About the research overall: The disease courses spanned relapsing-remitting, secondary progressive and progressive-relapsing forms of multiple sclerosis.

The CDR3 extends over 14 amino acids. V shed 0 bases and J shed 2 bases, with 6 bases lying between them. Germline V gene data show CDR1 as SGDLS and CDR2 as YYNGEE. Study-wide findings and caveats: TRBV5-6, TRBV5-1 and TRBV20-1 belonged to a set of roughly 5 TRBV segments that were more frequent in patients than controls. Significantly lower normalized Chao1 diversity was seen in multiple sclerosis patients than in controls.

Unique molecular identifiers had been added to the TCR beta cDNA libraries. The source material, 1 to 10 million T cells, gave rise to 500,000 or so cDNA molecules. TCRdb called the PCR reads again in MiXCR, with one record for every CDR3 protein. The table records around 700,000 distinct CDR3 sequences, roughly three fifths of them present only once. For this clonotype: Its antigen is unidentified.

Material: blood. The source of this sequence is a girl aged 2 to 9 with multiple sclerosis. The chain combines TRBV9 with TRBJ2-4; D not certain. The CDR3 here is CASSVAGSKNIQYF. The DNA of the CDR3 is TGTGCCAGCAGCGTAGCCGGGTCCAAAAACATTCAGTACTTC. Complete variable domain (other parts from reference TRBV9 and TRBJ2-4): DSGVTQTPKHLITATGQRVTLRCSPRSGDLSVYWYQQSLDQGLQFLIQYYNGEERAKGNILERFSAQQFPDLHSELNLSSLELGDSALYFCASSVAGSKNIQYFGAGTRLSVL.